This T cell receptor (beta chain) derives from a study of T cells after yellow fever vaccination. Study conclusions and caveats: Weaker overall, the secondary response nonetheless peaked faster (day 5 versus 15). Highly abundant clonotypes carried over from the bulk population could end up in FACS-sorted repertoires as contaminants. In post-booster samples, most primary-vaccination clones reappeared (approximately 95% CD4, approximately 91% CD8).

TCRdb passed the 5' RACE reads through MiXCR, listing each CDR3 protein once. The table has around 300,000 distinct CDR3 sequences, roughly 4.3% seen once. This clonotype was recorded a few times. Its cognate antigen is unknown. The TCR sequence derives from a man aged 18 to 35 who received the YFV17D yellow fever vaccine. The source was PBMCs, collected 5 days after the yellow fever booster vaccination.

The CDR3 DNA reads as TGTGCCAGCAGCTCTTCTCGGGACAGGGGGAATCAGCCCCAGCATTTT. Translating it yields CASSSSRDRGNQPQHF. This chain links TRBV7-8 with TRBJ1-5; TRBD1 matches at 11 bases. The ends lost 4 bases at V and 4 bases at J; junction bases unmatched: 6. CDR1 is SGHVS and CDR2 is FQNEAQ in the germline V gene. This CDR3 has 16 amino acids.